Sequencing of this TCR beta chain was carried out in a study of cytomegalovirus exposure and HLA in healthy donors. Whole-study context: Caucasian-associated ancestry cluster membership applied to 75% to 85% of over 350 genotyped donors. Broader study findings: Specificity for CMV antigens was confirmed in vitro for three of the CMV-associated chains. Later analysis demonstrated an association between a missense DCLRE1C variant and TCR beta V- and J-gene trimming.

The primer mix had 60 Vbeta and 13 Jbeta primers. Data came from immunoSEQ multiplex PCR; TCRdb stores just in-frame clones and leaves some out. The sample's table shows under 200,000 clones. For this clone: Its cognate antigen is unknown.

Trimming cost V 4 bases and J 9 bases, with 16 bases left between them. This CDR3 contains 15 residues. Per germline, CDR1 SGHTA and CDR2 FQGNSA. The chain carries TRBV7-2 and TRBJ1-6; a possible D gene is TRBD1 (6 bases). The clonotype was recovered from a man aged 25-45 years in good health and CMV-seronegative. Sequencing was performed on PBMCs. As DNA, the CDR3 is TGTGCCAGCAGCTCTTCACAGGGATACGGTTCACCCCTCCACTTT. It yields the protein CASSSSQGYGSPLHF.